A single sample gave rise to the 31 T cell receptor beta chains below, sequenced in a study of CD8+ T cells in alopecia areata. Once RNA had been extracted, it was reverse transcribed into cDNA to act as the sequencing template. Sequenced by immunoSEQ multiplex PCR; TCRdb stores in-frame clones only, minus some. The sample shows around 100,000 clones, roughly 56% of them seen only once. Treatment noted: oral pan-JAK inhibitor, 5-10 mg twice daily. Sequenced here: CD8+ T cells sorted from blood, sampled at roughly week 58, from a patient treated with tofacitinib. These TCRs come from a human donor with alopecia areata.

V gene TRBV6-1 combines with J gene TRBJ1-4; no clear D gene. The ends were cut back, 3 bases at V and 6 bases at J, with 5 bases in the middle. Germline lookup yields CDR1 MNHNS and CDR2 SASEGT. The CDR3 is 12 amino acids. The CDR3 coding sequence is TGTGCCAGCAGTGACTGGGATGAAAAACTGTTTTTT. Amino acids: CASSDWDEKLFF.

The chain combines TRBV9 with TRBJ2-7, with 8 bases fitting TRBD2. The CDR3 length is 14 residues. V dropped 2 bases and J dropped 6; count of bases not matched to a gene: 7. CDR1 and CDR2 from the germline V gene are SGDLS and YYNGEE. This chain's CDR3 is CASSVGTRSSEQYF. CDR3 in DNA: TGTGCCAGCAGCGTGGGGACTAGATCATCCGAGCAGTACTTC.

The gene calls are TRBV4-1 and TRBJ1-1; D is perhaps TRBD1 (6 bases). In germline, CDR1 is MGHRA, CDR2 YSYEKL. The CDR3 is made up of 15 amino acids. V was clipped by 3 bases and J by 5 bases, with 16 bases between them. CDR3 sequence reads: CASSQAGTSGTEAFF. The CDR3 bases are TGCGCCAGCAGCCAGGCCGGGACATCGGGGACTGAAGCTTTCTTT.

The chain carries TRBV28 and TRBJ1-2, with D possibly matching TRBD1 (6 bases). Germline loops: CDR1 MDHEN, CDR2 SYDVKM. Trimming took 2 bases from V and 4 from J, leaving 26 bases between them. The CDR3 runs to 19 residues. The CDR3 region is CASSLGGPIGWMGIYGYTF. The CDR3 DNA follows: TGTGCCAGCAGTTTAGGGGGCCCCATCGGGTGGATGGGAATCTATGGCTACACCTTC.

The sample holds many counts of this clone. V usage is TRBV5-5 and J usage is TRBJ1-6; perhaps TRBD1 as D (5 bases). The ends were cut back, 0 bases at V and 8 bases at J, with 9 bases in the middle. There are 14 residues in the CDR3. Germline values: CDR1 SGHKS, CDR2 YYEKEE (reference sequence). The DNA for the CDR3 is TGTGCCAGCAGCTTGGGACAGAGAGATTCACCCCTCCACTTT. Residues: CASSLGQRDSPLHF.

The V and J genes are TRBV9 and TRBJ2-3; D may correspond to TRBD1 or TRBD2 (5 bases each). V was shortened by 4 bases and J by 8 bases, with 23 bases between the two germline ends. There are 16 residues in the CDR3. CDR1 is SGDLS and CDR2 is YYNGEE in the germline V gene. CDR3: CASSPRRGTVWVTQYF. Here the CDR3 DNA reads TGTGCCAGCAGCCCCCGGCGAGGGACCGTGTGGGTTACGCAGTATTTT.

V usage is TRBV6-1 and J usage is TRBJ1-5; D may be TRBD1 (5 bases). This CDR3 is 15 amino acids long. Trimming cost V 6 bases and J 0 bases, with 12 bases left between them. Germline V gives CDR1 MNHNS, CDR2 SASEGT. In DNA, the CDR3 is TGTGCCAGCAGCACGGGGCGAAATAGCAATCAGCCCCAGCATTTT. Translating gives CASSTGRNSNQPQHF.

The chain links TRBV29-1 to TRBJ1-1, with 9 bases lining up with TRBD1. The CDR3 loop spans 15 amino acids. The V segment lost 6 bases and the J segment 4 bases; nucleotides outside the gene matches: 12. The germline V gene encodes CDR1 SQVTM and CDR2 ANQGSEA. The CDR3 sequence: CSVGGQGRCGTEAFF. The CDR3 DNA follows: TGCAGCGTGGGGGGACAGGGAAGGTGTGGCACTGAAGCTTTCTTT.

This clone was found a few times. This sequence joins TRBV19 and TRBJ1-5; possibly TRBD1 for D (6 bases). The V end lost 4 bases, the J end lost 5 bases, and 18 bases lay between the germline ends. CDR3 length equals 16 residues. The germline gives CDR1 LNHDA, CDR2 SQIVND (reference sequence). CDR3 protein: CASSREGVGRDQPQHF. CDR3 coding DNA: TGTGCCAGTAGTAGAGAGGGGGTTGGTAGGGATCAGCCCCAGCATTTT. The full variable domain, in which reference TRBV19 and TRBJ1-5 provide the parts outside the CDR3, is DGGITQSPKYLFRKEGQNVTLSCEQNLNHDAMYWYRQDPGQGLRLIYYSQIVNDFQKGDIAEGYSVSREKKESFPLTVTSAQKNPTAFYLCASSREGVGRDQPQHFGDGTRLSIL.

This clone was detected a few times. Here the CDR3 DNA reads TGTGCCATCAGTGAAGGGACAGCCACCGGGGAGCTGTTTTTT. This codes for CAISEGTATGELFF. The chain employs TRBV10-3 and TRBJ2-2; 7 positions match TRBD1. CDR3 size: 14 residues. Per germline, CDR1 ENHRY and CDR2 SYGVKD. V trimming: 3 bases; J trimming: 4 bases; junction bases outside the gene matches: 2.

V is TRBV27 and J is TRBJ2-7; D possibly uses TRBD1 or TRBD2 (5 bases each). Germline values: CDR1 MNHEY, CDR2 SMNVEV (reference sequence). The CDR3 is 15 residues long. Trimming shortened V by 5 bases and J by 2 bases, and 16 bases separated the two germline ends. CDR3 in DNA: TGTGCCAGCAGTACCCGCCGGGACGGAGCCTACGAGCAGTACTTC. It encodes CASSTRRDGAYEQYF.

The gene calls are TRBV7-2 and TRBJ2-1, with D perhaps TRBD2 (6 bases). The CDR3 contains 15 residues. Germline V gene lookup returns CDR1 SGHTA and CDR2 FQGNSA. Trimming left V 5 bases short and J 10 bases short, with 21 bases between. The CDR3 coding sequence is TGTGCCAGCAGCCTCTGGGCGGAGGGAGTTGGGGAGCAGTTCTTC. This gives the protein CASSLWAEGVGEQFF.

This rearrangement joins TRBV9 to TRBJ1-2; TRBD1 might be the D (6 bases). From germline, CDR1 is SGDLS and CDR2 YYNGEE. The CDR3 has 15 residues. V lost 4 bases and J lost 6, with 19 bases in between. CDR3 DNA: TGTGCCAGCAGCTCTACCAATGACAGGTTTAATGGCTACACCTTC. Its protein product is CASSSTNDRFNGYTF.

This chain joins TRBV4-1 and TRBJ2-1; possible D gene TRBD2, 6 bases. CDR1 and CDR2 (germline): MGHRA, YSYEKL. This CDR3 has 17 residues. V lost 3 bases and J 0 bases, leaving 15 bases between the germline ends. In nucleotides, the CDR3 is TGCGCCAGCAGCCACGGTGCTGCGGGGCCCTCCTACAATGAGCAGTTCTTC. Translating gives CASSHGAAGPSYNEQFF.

V usage is TRBV6-5 and J usage is TRBJ2-1; D perhaps matches TRBD1 (5 bases). CDR3 length equals 14 residues. V lost 0 bases and J 6 bases, leaving 9 bases between the germline ends. CDR1 is MNHEY and CDR2 is SVGAGI in the germline V gene. This chain's CDR3 is CASSYSPRGNEQFF. CDR3 sequence (DNA): TGTGCCAGCAGTTACTCGCCAAGGGGCAATGAGCAGTTCTTC.

This CDR3 reads CAWSQRTDTQYF. CDR3 DNA: TGTGCCTGGAGTCAAAGGACAGATACGCAGTATTTT. The chain couples TRBV30 to TRBJ2-3, with D hard to call. Germline values: CDR1 GTSNPN, CDR2 SVGIG (reference sequence). The CDR3 is 12 amino acids. Trimming cost V 2 bases and J 3 bases, with 6 bases left between them.

The chain joins TRBV2 to TRBJ1-2; TRBD1 aligns across 8 bases. This CDR3 has 17 residues. Unmatched junction bases numbered 12, after V lost 2 bases and J lost 4 bases. The V gene's germline CDR1 is SNHLY and CDR2 FYNNEI. The CDR3 protein is CASSELRNGQGAYGYTF. CDR3 in DNA: TGTGCCAGCAGTGAACTCCGCAATGGACAGGGAGCCTATGGCTACACCTTC.

The V gene is TRBV30, the J gene TRBJ1-4, with D unclear. This CDR3 is built from 15 residues. The germline V gene has CDR1 GTSNPN and CDR2 SVGIG (reference sequence). V lost 2 bases and J lost 0, with 10 bases in between. CDR3 residues: CAWSSSSATNEKLFF. CDR3 nucleotide sequence: TGTGCCTGGAGTTCATCTAGCGCAACTAATGAAAAACTGTTTTTT.

The chain carries TRBV29-1 and TRBJ2-1; a weak D match, TRBD2 (6 bases). Germline V CDR1 and CDR2: SQVTM, ANQGSEA. The germline V and J ends were trimmed by 4 bases and 3 bases, with 25 bases remaining between them. The CDR3 consists of 18 residues. The CDR3 sequence is CSVGGWGSLAELYNEQFF. DNA of the CDR3: TGCAGCGTTGGAGGTTGGGGTTCCTTAGCGGAACTCTACAATGAGCAGTTCTTC.

V usage is TRBV5-1 and J usage is TRBJ2-3; 8 nucleotides match TRBD1. The CDR3 runs to 15 residues. Per germline, CDR1 SGHRS and CDR2 YFSETQ. V lost 4 bases to trimming and J lost 2 bases; unmatched junction nucleotides: 6. CDR3 DNA: TGCGCCAGCAGCGCCCGGACAGGGACCACAGATACGCAGTATTTT. Its translation is CASSARTGTTDTQYF.

The chain couples TRBV4-1 to TRBJ2-2; D is uncertain. Per germline, CDR1 MGHRA and CDR2 YSYEKL. The CDR3 has 14 residues. The V end was cut by 3 bases, the J end by 2 bases, with 7 bases between. The CDR3 loop reads CASSQGSNTGELFF. Here the CDR3 DNA reads TGCGCCAGCAGCCAGGGATCCAACACCGGGGAGCTGTTTTTT.

The chain is built from TRBV27 and TRBJ2-7; D gene ambiguous. V lost 0 bases, J lost 5 bases, and 8 bases lay in between. The CDR3 runs to 13 residues. The V gene's germline CDR1 is MNHEY and CDR2 SMNVEV (reference sequence). CDR3 sequence reads: CASSLSGNHEQYF. The CDR3 DNA reads TGTGCCAGCAGTTTATCCGGTAATCACGAGCAGTACTTC.

The genes are TRBV7-8 and TRBJ1-2; no definite D call. In germline, CDR1 is SGHVS, CDR2 FQNEAQ. The CDR3 covers 15 residues. The V end was cut by 1 base, the J end by 6 bases, with 15 bases between. CDR3 region: CASSLELTAMDGYTF. The DNA of the CDR3 is TGTGCCAGCAGCTTAGAATTGACCGCTATGGATGGCTACACCTTC.

This clone was observed a handful of times. The J gene is TRBJ1-2, the V gene TRBV14; the match to TRBD1 covers 9 bases. CDR1 is SGHDN, CDR2 FVKESK, per germline. V trimming: 6 bases; J trimming: 5 bases; junction bases outside the gene matches: 7. This CDR3 has 14 amino acids. The CDR3 sequence: CASSSGQGIYGYTF. The CDR3 coding sequence is TGTGCCAGCAGTTCCGGACAGGGGATTTATGGCTACACCTTC.

The sample holds one count of this clone. This chain links TRBV7-8 with TRBJ1-2; weak D call: TRBD1 (5 bases). The V end was cut by 5 bases, the J end by 10 bases, with 14 bases between. Germline-derived CDR1 and CDR2 are SGHVS and FQNEAQ. The CDR3 contains 12 residues. CDR3 loop: CASSAGPGDYTF. The CDR3 DNA reads as TGTGCCAGCAGCGCAGGACCGGGGGACTACACCTTC. The entire variable domain, with the rest obtained from reference TRBV7-8 and TRBJ1-2, is as follows: GAGVSQSPRYKVAKRGQDVALRCDPISGHVSLFWYQQALGQGPEFLTYFQNEAQLDKSGLPSDRFFAERPEGSVSTLKIQRTQQEDSAVYLCASSAGPGDYTFGSGTRLTVV.

The chain uses TRBV19 and TRBJ1-2; maybe TRBD1 (6 bases). The CDR3 runs 14 residues. Germline lookup yields CDR1 LNHDA and CDR2 SQIVND (reference sequence). Trimming left V 7 bases short and J 4 bases short, with 16 bases between. The CDR3 loop reads CASTIKGQVYGYTF. CDR3 sequence (DNA): TGTGCCAGTACCATAAAGGGACAAGTCTATGGCTACACCTTC.

This clone occurred a few times. The sample holds other DNA sequences that translate to the same CDR3. This chain joins TRBV29-1 and TRBJ2-1, with unresolved D. The length of the CDR3 is 11 residues. V lost 2 bases, J lost 4 bases, and 3 bases lay in between. The germline V gene encodes CDR1 SQVTM and CDR2 ANQGSEA. The CDR3 nucleotides are TGCAGCGTTGAATTGTACAATGAGCAGTTCTTC. Its translation is CSVELYNEQFF.

The J gene is TRBJ1-1, the V gene TRBV11-2, with D possibly matching TRBD1 (6 bases). V was cut by 4 bases and J by 7 bases, with 25 bases left in between. Looked up from germline, CDR1 is SGHAT and CDR2 is FQNNGV. CDR3 size: 17 residues. CDR3 protein: CASSSSTYRVGLYEAFF. The CDR3 DNA reads as TGTGCCAGCAGCTCGTCCACCTACAGGGTGGGGCTGTATGAAGCTTTCTTT.

In this sample, this clone turned up a few times. This sequence joins TRBV7-8 and TRBJ2-7; 8 bases match TRBD1. CDR3 length equals 16 residues. Germline loops: CDR1 SGHVS, CDR2 FQNEAQ. Unmatched junction bases numbered 6, after V lost 0 bases and J lost 2 bases. CDR3 protein: CASSLAGGTGAYEQYF. The CDR3 DNA sequence: TGTGCCAGCAGCTTAGCGGGCGGGACAGGAGCCTACGAGCAGTACTTC.

The chain links TRBV29-1 to TRBJ1-1; D might be TRBD1 (5 bases). V was shortened by 7 bases and J by 1 base, with 10 bases between the two germline ends. The CDR3 spans 12 residues. Germline V gene data show CDR1 as SQVTM and CDR2 as ANQGSEA. The CDR3 bases are TGCAGCGCACCGACAGAGAACACTGAAGCTTTCTTT. It specifies CSAPTENTEAFF.

The chain joins TRBV11-2 to TRBJ1-6; D not resolved. Germline CDR1 reads SGHAT; CDR2 reads FQNNGV. Trimming pared 3 bases from V and 10 bases from J, leaving 19 bases between. CDR3 size: 16 residues. In DNA, the CDR3 is TGTGCCAGCAGCTTGTTGTCTCTGGAGGATTGGTCACCCCTCCACTTT. The encoded protein is CASSLLSLEDWSPLHF. Based on the CDR3 plus reference TRBV11-2 and TRBJ1-6, the full variable domain is EAGVAQSPRYKIIEKRQSVAFWCNPISGHATLYWYQQILGQGPKLLIQFQNNGVVDDSQLPKDRFSAERLKGVDSTLKIQPAKLEDSAVYLCASSLLSLEDWSPLHFGNGTRLTVT.